The next 14 T cell receptor beta chains were all read from a single sample in a study of graft-versus-host responses after intestinal transplantation. Their cognate antigens are unknown. Data came from immunoSEQ multiplex PCR; TCRdb stores just in-frame clones and leaves some out. The sample includes under 100,000 clones, around 80% of them seen just once. This specimen consisted of unstimulated CD4+ T cells sorted from spleen or lymph node cells, obtained before intestinal transplant. These receptors were obtained from a human donor who received an intestinal transplant.

This clone was counted once. V and J are TRBV6-6 and TRBJ1-6; 7 nucleotides line up with TRBD1. Trimming took 5 bases from V and 6 from J; bases not matched to a gene: 10. Germline CDR1 and CDR2: MNHNY and SVGAGI (reference sequence). The CDR3 is 16 residues long. The CDR3 sequence is CASSRETGRLNSPLHF. The CDR3 DNA reads as TGTGCCAGCAGTAGGGAGACAGGGCGGCTTAATTCACCCCTCCACTTT.

Only a few counts were recorded for this clone. This chain connects TRBV7-9 to TRBJ2-7, with 7 bases lining up with TRBD1. V was clipped by 7 bases and J by 4 bases; unmatched bases: 4. CDR1 and CDR2 (germline): SEHNR, FQNEAQ (reference sequence). The CDR3 length is 12 residues. CDR3 protein: CASTDRSYEQYF. CDR3 nucleotides: TGTGCCAGCACGGACAGGTCATACGAGCAGTACTTC.

The chain is built from TRBV28 and TRBJ2-2, with no clear D. From germline, CDR1 is MDHEN and CDR2 SYDVKM. The V gene lost 3 bases and the J gene lost 5 bases, with 4 bases spanning the gap. The CDR3 contains 12 residues. The CDR3 sequence is CASSLETGELFF. The DNA for the CDR3 is TGTGCCAGCAGTTTGGAGACCGGGGAGCTGTTTTTT.

This sequence joins TRBV28 and TRBJ1-3; 9 nucleotides match TRBD1. V shed 5 bases and J 9 bases; nucleotides not matched to a gene: 8. This CDR3 has 14 residues. CDR1 and CDR2 (germline): MDHEN, SYDVKM. CDR3 in amino acids: CASSLLQGASTIYF. DNA for the CDR3: TGTGCCAGCAGTCTTTTACAGGGGGCGAGCACCATATATTTT.

The chain joins TRBV2 to TRBJ1-1, with D unresolved. The germline V gene has CDR1 SNHLY and CDR2 FYNNEI. The ends were cut back, 1 base at V and 1 base at J, with 7 bases in the middle. The CDR3 has 14 amino acids. The CDR3 DNA sequence: TGTGCCAGCAGTGAAGTACACCCGAACACTGAAGCTTTCTTT. Amino acids: CASSEVHPNTEAFF.

The genes are TRBV6-1 and TRBJ2-2, with no clear D. The V gene's germline CDR1 is MNHNS and CDR2 SASEGT. This CDR3 is built from 13 residues. Between the trimmed V and J ends, which lost 1 base and 7 bases, there was a span of 7 bases. This CDR3 reads CASSEDSFGELFF. CDR3 nucleotides: TGTGCCAGCAGTGAAGACAGCTTCGGGGAGCTGTTTTTT.

This chain connects TRBV5-6 to TRBJ2-3; D perhaps matches TRBD2 (5 bases). Germline CDR1 reads SGHDT; CDR2 reads YYEEEE. V was cut by 4 bases and J by 2 bases, with 11 bases left in between. The CDR3 has 14 amino acids. The CDR3 bases are TGTGCCAGCAGCCGGAAGCGGTTCACAGATACGCAGTATTTT. The encoded protein is CASSRKRFTDTQYF.

The gene calls are TRBV5-4 and TRBJ2-7; possible D gene TRBD1, 6 bases. V was trimmed by 4 bases and J by 4 bases, leaving 15 bases between them. The germline CDR1 and CDR2 sequences are SGHNT and YYREEE (reference sequence). This CDR3 is built from 14 residues. The CDR3 DNA reads TGTGCCAGCAGCAGAGACAGGTCCGGATACGAGCAGTACTTC. The encoded protein is CASSRDRSGYEQYF.

The chain links TRBV5-4 to TRBJ2-3; no reliable D call. V dropped 0 bases and J dropped 2 bases, with 10 bases sitting between them. Germline values: CDR1 SGHNT, CDR2 YYREEE (reference sequence). This CDR3 comprises 15 residues. In nucleotides, the CDR3 is TGTGCCAGCAGCTTGGCCCTAGTGCACACAGATACGCAGTATTTT. It translates to CASSLALVHTDTQYF.

The genes are TRBV5-4 and TRBJ1-1; 10 bases align to TRBD1. The CDR3 extends over 15 amino acids. The germline CDR1 and CDR2 sequences are SGHNT and YYREEE (reference sequence). V trimming: 4 bases; J trimming: 5 bases; junction bases outside the gene matches: 8. The CDR3 nucleotides read TGTGCCAGCAGCCCCGGGACAGGGGTAGGGACTGAAGCTTTCTTT. Its protein product is CASSPGTGVGTEAFF. Full variable domain (rest looked up from reference TRBV5-4 and TRBJ1-1): ETGVTQSPTHLIKTRGQQVTLRCSSQSGHNTVSWYQQALGQGPQFIFQYYREEENGRGNFPPRFSGLQFPNYSSELNVNALELDDSALYLCASSPGTGVGTEAFFGQGTRLTVV.

This clone was observed a handful of times. The chain employs TRBV9 and TRBJ2-5, with TRBD2 identical over 9 bases. The CDR3 consists of 19 residues. J lost 8 bases, V lost 2 bases, and 22 bases had no gene match. Germline-derived CDR1 and CDR2 are SGDLS and YYNGEE. The CDR3 region has the DNA TGTGCCAGCAGCGTTAGTGCTTTTGGGCGGGAGGGGACCGGGGGAACCCAGTACTTC. Translated, it gives CASSVSAFGREGTGGTQYF.

V and J are TRBV27 and TRBJ2-7; TRBD1 agrees at 10 bases. Germline trimming cut 5 bases from V and 0 bases from J; bases unmatched to any gene: 10. The CDR3 totals 17 residues. Germline lookup yields CDR1 MNHEY and CDR2 SMNVEV (reference sequence). The CDR3 protein is CASSAFTGTGASYEQYF. The CDR3 DNA follows: TGTGCCAGCAGTGCCTTTACCGGGACAGGGGCCTCCTACGAGCAGTACTTC.

The chain is built from TRBV6-1 and TRBJ2-7; TRBD2 might be the D (6 bases). CDR3 length: 14 residues. In germline, CDR1 is MNHNS, CDR2 SASEGT. Trimming cost V 3 bases and J 3 bases, with 12 bases left between them. CDR3 sequence (DNA): TGTGCCAGCAGTGACCGCGGGGAGAACTACGAGCAGTACTTC. Amino acids: CASSDRGENYEQYF.

This chain uses TRBV5-4 with TRBJ2-3; 12 bases line up with TRBD2. J was trimmed by 5 bases and V by 4 bases; bases with no gene match: 11. The CDR3 totals 17 residues. Germline V gives CDR1 SGHNT, CDR2 YYREEE (reference sequence). This chain's CDR3 is CASSQALAGGPRDTQYF. The CDR3, as DNA: TGTGCCAGCAGCCAGGCCCTAGCGGGGGGGCCGAGAGATACGCAGTATTTT.